The T cell receptor (beta chain) under discussion was sequenced for a study of beta chain features in type 1 diabetes. Since all of the isolated RNA was reverse transcribed, expressed TCRB transcripts were what got sequenced. The table came from immunoSEQ multiplex PCR; TCRdb's copy has only in-frame clones and leaves some out. This sample has fewer than 250,000 clones, with 9.6% found just once. This clone was observed a few times. The source is a woman aged 18 to 35 in good health. Specimen: naive CD4+ T cells from blood.

Here the CDR3 reads CASSPISGSGSTGELFF. The CDR3 nucleotides read TGTGCCAGCAGTCCCATCAGCGGGAGCGGGAGTACCGGGGAGCTGTTTTTT. The V call is TRBV5-4, the J call TRBJ2-2, with 8 bases that match TRBD2. Trimming cost V 5 bases and J 5 bases; bases outside gene matches: 14. Germline CDR1 is SGHNT and CDR2 is YYREEE (reference sequence). The CDR3 has 17 amino acids. Full variable domain (rest looked up from reference TRBV5-4 and TRBJ2-2): ETGVTQSPTHLIKTRGQQVTLRCSSQSGHNTVSWYQQALGQGPQFIFQYYREEENGRGNFPPRFSGLQFPNYSSELNVNALELDDSALYLCASSPISGSGSTGELFFGEGSRLTVL.